This T cell receptor (beta chain) is from a study of blood T cell repertoires in COVID-19. The overall study: COVID-19 samples from acute and convalescent phases originated in the United States, Italy and Spain. In each case, the material was cDNA or gDNA derived from T cells, B-cell-depleted T cells, or PBMCs.

In its sample, this clone was seen once. Trimming removed 4 bases at V and 1 base at J, with 19 bases between. Germline loops: CDR1 SGDLS, CDR2 YYNGEE. This CDR3 spans 17 amino acids. The authors' processing: The authors estimated nucleated cell counts from reference gene primer amplification. Profiling relied on immunoSEQ multiplex PCR, and the TCRdb table lists in-frame clones only, not all of them. V and J calls and clone size are as listed in that table; D and trimming were resolved from the DNA. The sample has around 200,000 clones, approximately 87% seen once. The sequenced sample consisted of peripheral blood. The J gene is TRBJ2-3, the V gene TRBV9, with D tentatively TRBD2 (6 bases). The receptor was isolated from a young woman who had recovered from COVID-19. CDR3 in amino acids: CASSRDSRLTGTDTQYF. The CDR3 nucleotides read TGTGCCAGCAGCCGGGACTCTCGACTGACTGGCACAGATACGCAGTATTTT. The whole variable domain, filled in from reference TRBV9 and TRBJ2-3, reads DSGVTQTPKHLITATGQRVTLRCSPRSGDLSVYWYQQSLDQGLQFLIQYYNGEERAKGNILERFSAQQFPDLHSELNLSSLELGDSALYFCASSRDSRLTGTDTQYFGPGTRLTVL.